The entry below describes one T cell receptor beta chain. The source of the sample is a study of blood T cell repertoires in COVID-19. About the research overall: COVID-19 samples, acute and convalescent, were from the United States, Italy and Spain. PBMCs, B-cell-depleted T cells, or T cells provided the cDNA or gDNA that made up the material.

Authors' data handling: Nucleated cell counts were estimated from reference gene primer amplification. Only in-frame clones appear in the TCRdb table, and some are missing; sequencing was by immunoSEQ multiplex PCR. V and J calls and clone size are copied from that table; D and trimming were computed from the DNA. The sample contains some 530,000 clones, over 75% of which appear only once. Germline V gene data show CDR1 as SGHTA and CDR2 as FQGNSA. Trimming stripped 1 base from V and 5 bases from J, with 11 bases between. This CDR3 is built from 14 residues. The chain links TRBV7-2 to TRBJ1-2; a weak D match, TRBD1 (5 bases). Sequencing used peripheral blood. The sequence came from a human donor in a cohort sampled during active COVID-19. The CDR3 coding sequence is TGTGCCAGCAGCTTAGATCTCAGGGCTTATGGCTACACCTTC. This encodes CASSLDLRAYGYTF.